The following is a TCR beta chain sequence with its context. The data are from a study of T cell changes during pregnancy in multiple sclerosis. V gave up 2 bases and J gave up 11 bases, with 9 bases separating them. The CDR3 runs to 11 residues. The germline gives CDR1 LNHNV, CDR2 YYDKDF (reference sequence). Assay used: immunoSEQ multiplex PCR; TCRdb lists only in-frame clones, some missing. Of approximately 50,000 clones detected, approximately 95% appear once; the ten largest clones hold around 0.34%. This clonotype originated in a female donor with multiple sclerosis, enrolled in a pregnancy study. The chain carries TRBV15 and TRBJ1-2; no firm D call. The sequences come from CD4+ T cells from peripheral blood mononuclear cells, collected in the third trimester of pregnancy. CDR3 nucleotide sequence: TGTGCCACCAGCAGACAAGGGAGGTACACCTTC. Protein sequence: CATSRQGRYTF.